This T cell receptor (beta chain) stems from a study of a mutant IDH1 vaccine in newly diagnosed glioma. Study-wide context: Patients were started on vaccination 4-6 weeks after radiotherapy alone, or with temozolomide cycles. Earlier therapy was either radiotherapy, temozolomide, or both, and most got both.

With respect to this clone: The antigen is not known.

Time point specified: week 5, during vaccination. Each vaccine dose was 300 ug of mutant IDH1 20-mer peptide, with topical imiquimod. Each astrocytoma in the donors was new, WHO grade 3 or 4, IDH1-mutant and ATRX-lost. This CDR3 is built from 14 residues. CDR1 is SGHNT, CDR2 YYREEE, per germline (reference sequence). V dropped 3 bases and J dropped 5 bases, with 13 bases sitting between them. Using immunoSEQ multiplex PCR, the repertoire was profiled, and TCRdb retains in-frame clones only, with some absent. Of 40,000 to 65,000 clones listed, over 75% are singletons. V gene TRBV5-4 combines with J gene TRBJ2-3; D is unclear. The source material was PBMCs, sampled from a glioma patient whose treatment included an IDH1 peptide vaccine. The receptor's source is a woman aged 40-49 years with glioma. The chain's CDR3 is CASSYFQVGDTQYF. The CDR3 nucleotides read TGTGCCAGCAGCTACTTCCAGGTCGGAGATACGCAGTATTTT.